The clone carrying this T cell receptor (beta chain) was observed a handful of times. Its antigen is not identified. The data were taken from a study of OX40 agonist ivuxolimab in advanced cancers. The overall study: Intravenous ivuxolimab was administered to patients every 2 weeks at 0.01 to 10 mg/kg. Dose-escalation patients suffered from hepatocellular carcinoma, melanoma, renal cell or head and neck cancer. Study-wide points: Some nonresponders additionally presented with little normalized T-cell clonal expansion. Compared with CD4+, CD8+ T cells on average had more expanded clones.

This CDR3 comprises 11 residues. The trim removed 8 bases at V and 5 bases at J, leaving 1 base unmatched. Germline CDR1 is LNHDA and CDR2 is SQIVND (reference sequence). Libraries were prepared by immunoSEQ multiplex PCR; TCRdb keeps only in-frame clonotypes and omits some of them. The repertoire consists of around 63,000 clones, with approximately 80% occurring once and the leading ten covering 5.5%. This clonotype originated in an adult with an advanced solid tumor such as melanoma, head and neck, liver or kidney cancer. This chain uses TRBV19 with TRBJ1-1, with 8 bases identical to TRBD1. Source: CD4+ or CD8+ T cells sorted from blood, taken in a trial of the OX40 agonist ivuxolimab. The CDR3 spells CASRTGTEAFF. The CDR3 region has the DNA TGTGCCAGTCGGACAGGGACTGAAGCTTTCTTT.